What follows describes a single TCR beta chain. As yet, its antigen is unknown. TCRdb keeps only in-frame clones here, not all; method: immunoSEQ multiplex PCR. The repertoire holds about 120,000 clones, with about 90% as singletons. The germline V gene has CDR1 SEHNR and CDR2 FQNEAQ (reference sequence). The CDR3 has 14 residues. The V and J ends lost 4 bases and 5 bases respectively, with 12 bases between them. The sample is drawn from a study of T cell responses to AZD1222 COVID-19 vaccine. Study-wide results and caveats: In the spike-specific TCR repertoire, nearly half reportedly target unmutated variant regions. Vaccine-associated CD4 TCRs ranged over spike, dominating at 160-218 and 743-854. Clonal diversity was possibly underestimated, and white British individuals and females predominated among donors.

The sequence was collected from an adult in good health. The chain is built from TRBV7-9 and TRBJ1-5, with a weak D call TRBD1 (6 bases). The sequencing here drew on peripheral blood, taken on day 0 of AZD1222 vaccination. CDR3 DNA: TGTGCCAGCAGCTCGGGACACCCGGATCAGCCCCAGCATTTT. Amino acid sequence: CASSSGHPDQPQHF.